This T cell receptor beta chain was identified in a study of cytomegalovirus exposure and HLA in healthy donors. Overall study: Among the roughly 430 genotyped donors, 65% to 85% were placed in the Caucasian-associated ancestry cluster.

The length of the CDR3 is 15 residues. The germline V gene has CDR1 ENHRY and CDR2 SYGVKD. Trimming took 7 bases from V and 1 from J, leaving 11 bases between them. Points on this clone: The target antigen is unknown.

The PCR employed 60 Vbeta primers together with 13 Jbeta primers. Only in-frame clones appear in the TCRdb table, and some are missing; sequencing was by immunoSEQ multiplex PCR. The sample shows nearly 95,000 clones, 79% of them seen only once. Study-level findings and limits: DRB1 had the most TCR associations and HLA-C the fewest, a later analysis found, with rates varying by HLA locus.

The sequence came from a middle-aged woman in good health and CMV-seronegative. The sequencing sample was made of PBMCs. The V gene is TRBV10-3, the J gene TRBJ2-6, with D possibly being TRBD1 (6 bases). CDR3 nucleotide sequence: TGTGCCATCACTGGGGGCGTATCTGGGGCCAACGTCCTGACTTTC. This encodes CAITGGVSGANVLTF.